The rows below give T cell receptor beta chains drawn from one sample of a study of T cell clusters in autoimmune cytopenias. TCRdb re-called the multiplex PCR reads and gives one entry per CDR3 protein, without DNA. This table holds about 6,000 distinct CDR3 sequences. Sequencing was done on a sample of peripheral blood. Receptors were obtained from a human donor with an autoimmune cytopenia or autoimmune hepatitis (not recorded which). Each CDR3 is given with its conserved first and last residue. Where a row states a size, it is once, few, many or the class of an expanded clone; other rows omit it.

TRBJ1-1 | TRBV11-3 | 13 | - | CASSTNLYTEAFF
TRBJ2-6 | TRBV6-2/TRBV6-3 | 14 | medium-sized | CASSYSSGANVLTF
TRBJ1-1 | TRBV30 | 16 | medium-sized | CAWSVGQGGRDTEAFF
TRBJ2-1 | TRBV4-3 | 18 | - | CASSQDRLFSGGYNEQFF
TRBJ1-5 | TRBV27 | 13 | medium-sized | CASSSNSNQPQHF
TRBJ2-5 | TRBV11-3 | 15 | - | CSSSKLSGPPGTQYF
TRBJ2-3 | TRBV24-1 | 16 | - | CATSDSGGSSTDTQYF
TRBJ1-1 | TRBV27 | 14 | medium-sized | CASRDRSSNTEAFF
TRBJ2-3 | TRBV7-3 | 15 | medium-sized | CASSPGLGPTDTQYF
TRBJ2-6 | TRBV4-3 | 16 | medium-sized | CASSQEQGSGANVLTF
TRBJ1-5 | TRBV20-1 | 16 | - | CSARDSIREINQPQHF
TRBJ1-2 | TRBV18 | 17 | medium-sized | CASSLMGRRTGYYGYTF